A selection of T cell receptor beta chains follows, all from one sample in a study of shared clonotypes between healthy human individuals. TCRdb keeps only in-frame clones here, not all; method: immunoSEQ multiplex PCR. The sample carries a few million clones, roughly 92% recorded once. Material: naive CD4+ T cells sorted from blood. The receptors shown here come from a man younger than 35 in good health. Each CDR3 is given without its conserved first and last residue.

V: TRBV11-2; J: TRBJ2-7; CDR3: ASSLDQGASSSYEQY
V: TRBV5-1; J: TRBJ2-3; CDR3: ASSSGGSDTQY
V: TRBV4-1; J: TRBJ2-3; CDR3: ASSQDPPSGGETDTQY
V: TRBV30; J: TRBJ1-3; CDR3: AWRYTGGPGNTIY
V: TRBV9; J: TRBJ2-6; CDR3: ASSVEVGSLGAGANVLT
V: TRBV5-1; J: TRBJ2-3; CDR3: ASTLGLATDTQY
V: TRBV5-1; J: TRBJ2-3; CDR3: ASSLGGGRGTDTQY
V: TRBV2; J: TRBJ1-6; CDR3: ATGTDYSPLH
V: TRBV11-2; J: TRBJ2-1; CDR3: ASSLEGLAGNSYNEQF
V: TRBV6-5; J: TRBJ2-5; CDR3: ASSQLLATY
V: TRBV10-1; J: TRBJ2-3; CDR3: ASSTGGATQY
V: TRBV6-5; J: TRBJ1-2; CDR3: ASSSSAGGDVYGYT
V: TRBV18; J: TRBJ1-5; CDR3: ASSPNRGSVQPQH
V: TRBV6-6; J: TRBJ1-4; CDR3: ATQSGQEKLF
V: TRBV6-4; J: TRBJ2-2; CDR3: ASGLTSSTGELF
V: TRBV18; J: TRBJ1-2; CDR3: ASSPGQGNYGYT
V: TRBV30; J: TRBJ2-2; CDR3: ASTSYGELF
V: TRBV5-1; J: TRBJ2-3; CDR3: ASSLGRRAGLSTDTQY
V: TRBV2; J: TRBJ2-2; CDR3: ASSREGQRTGELF
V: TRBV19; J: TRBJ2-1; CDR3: ASIQRGGDFEQF
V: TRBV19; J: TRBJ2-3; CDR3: ASSIDRVTDTQY
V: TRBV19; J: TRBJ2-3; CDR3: ASSPGSFATQY
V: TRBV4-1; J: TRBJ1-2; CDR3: ASSRGREGYT
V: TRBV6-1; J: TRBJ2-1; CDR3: ASSLAGYNEQF
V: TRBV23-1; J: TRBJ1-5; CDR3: ASSHLREGVGLRVRKGSNQPQH
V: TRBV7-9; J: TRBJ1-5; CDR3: ASSLAEQTSNQPQH
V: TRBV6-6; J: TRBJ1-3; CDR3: ASSPITVSGNTIY
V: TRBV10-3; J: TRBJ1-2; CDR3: AISEDGNYGYT
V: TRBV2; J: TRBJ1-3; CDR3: ASSRGTVSGNTIY
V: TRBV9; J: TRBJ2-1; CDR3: ASSTGDRVYNEQF
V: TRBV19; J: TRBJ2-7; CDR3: ASNPSGLGAYEQY
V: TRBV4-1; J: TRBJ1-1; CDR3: ASSPPSRGLDTEAF
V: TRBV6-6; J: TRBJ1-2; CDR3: ASSPGDYGYT
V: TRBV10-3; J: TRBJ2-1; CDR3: AIRQGDSSYNEQF
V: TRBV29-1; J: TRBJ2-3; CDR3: SVGRDSASTDTQY
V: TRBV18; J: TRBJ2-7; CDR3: ASSPQGGGEQY
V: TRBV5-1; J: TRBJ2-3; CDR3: ASSPGRPPYTQY
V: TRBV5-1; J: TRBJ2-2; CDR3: ASSFSASVGGELF
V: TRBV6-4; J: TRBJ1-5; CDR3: ASRMPWDSFPYSNQPQH
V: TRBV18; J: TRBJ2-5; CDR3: ASSHGKQGAGETQY
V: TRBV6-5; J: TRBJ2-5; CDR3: ASSYIGAGEETQY
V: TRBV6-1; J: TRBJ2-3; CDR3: ASRVITLGTDTQY
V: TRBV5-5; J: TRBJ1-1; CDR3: ASSPWDGRNTEAF
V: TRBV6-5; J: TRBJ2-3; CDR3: ASSSGLAGGTQY
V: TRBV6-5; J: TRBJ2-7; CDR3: ATRGYRGDYEQY
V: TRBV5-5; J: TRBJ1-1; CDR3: ASSFYQTERAEAF
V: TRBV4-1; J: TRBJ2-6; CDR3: ASSQVPVSGANVLT